Below are 26 T cell receptor beta chains sequenced from a single sample in a study of T cell responses to AZD1222 COVID-19 vaccine. TCRdb keeps only in-frame clones here, not all; method: immunoSEQ multiplex PCR. In the table there are under 150,000 clones, about nine tenths of which are singletons. Sequencing used peripheral blood, obtained 28 days after the second AZD1222 dose. The receptors originated from an adult who received the AZD1222 COVID-19 vaccine.

The chain links TRBV30 to TRBJ2-1; 8 bases are shared with TRBD2. The CDR3 sequence is 14 residues long. The germline CDR1 and CDR2 sequences are GTSNPN and SVGIG (reference sequence). The V and J ends lost 1 base and 1 base, in that order; junction bases with no gene match: 0. The CDR3 here is CAWSERGSYNEQFF. CDR3 in DNA: TGTGCCTGGAGTGAGCGGGGGTCCTACAATGAGCAGTTCTTC.

The chain carries TRBV6-5 and TRBJ1-6, with D unresolved. V lost 11 bases, J lost 0 bases, and 11 bases lay in between. Germline-derived CDR1 and CDR2 are MNHEY and SVGAGI. The CDR3 sequence is 14 residues long. CDR3 residues: CACPGSSYNSPLHF. CDR3 DNA sequence: TGTGCCTGCCCGGGGAGCTCCTATAATTCACCCCTCCACTTT.

This clone was detected only a few times. The V call is TRBV12-3 or TRBV12-4, the J call TRBJ2-7; tentative D call: TRBD2 (5 bases). The germline V and J ends were trimmed by 6 bases and 8 bases, with 11 bases remaining between them. The CDR3 sequence is 11 residues long. The CDR3, as DNA: TGTGCCAGCAGCTACCACGGGAAGCAGTACTTC. This sequence encodes CASSYHGKQYF.

V is TRBV18 and J is TRBJ2-1; maybe TRBD1 (5 bases). Trimming took off 0 bases at V and 9 bases at J, with 15 bases between the two ends. Per the germline V gene, CDR1 is KGHSH and CDR2 is LQKENI. The CDR3 extends over 15 amino acids. This CDR3 reads CASSPPSRGGFEQFF. The CDR3 DNA reads as TGTGCCAGCTCACCACCGTCAAGGGGCGGTTTTGAGCAGTTCTTC.

This chain connects TRBV3-1 (or the pseudogene TRBV3-2) to TRBJ2-5; D not resolved. V was pared by 4 bases and J by 4 bases, with 10 bases between. Germline V gives CDR1 LGHDT, CDR2 YNNKEL (reference sequence). The CDR3 has 13 amino acids. In nucleotides, the CDR3 is TGTGCCAGCAGCCCGCCGGATAGAGAGACCCAGTACTTC. It specifies CASSPPDRETQYF.

The rearrangement joins TRBV27 to TRBJ2-6; maybe TRBD1 (6 bases). CDR1 and CDR2 from the germline V gene are MNHEY and SMNVEV (reference sequence). The CDR3 is 18 residues long. Trimming pared 5 bases from V and 0 bases from J, leaving 17 bases between. The CDR3 region has the DNA TGTGCCAGCAGTACCCGACAGGATTCCTACTCTGGGGCCAACGTCCTGACTTTC. It yields the protein CASSTRQDSYSGANVLTF.

This chain connects TRBV9 to TRBJ2-1; 11 bases are shared with TRBD1. The V gene end was trimmed by 3 bases and the J gene end by 6 bases; junction bases not matched to a gene: 8. From germline, CDR1 is SGDLS and CDR2 YYNGEE. The CDR3 length is 16 residues. CDR3 DNA sequence: TGTGCCAGCAGCGGACTATCCGGGACAGGGGGCAATGAGCAGTTCTTC. This translates into CASSGLSGTGGNEQFF.

The chain is built from TRBV30 and TRBJ1-1; TRBD1 might be the D (5 bases). Germline CDR1 reads GTSNPN; CDR2 reads SVGIG (reference sequence). Trimming shortened V by 2 bases and J by 6 bases, and 16 bases separated the two germline ends. The CDR3 runs 14 residues. The DNA for the CDR3 is TGTGCCTGGAGTCCCGGGACCTCAGGCGCTGAAGCTTTCTTT. Its translation: CAWSPGTSGAEAFF.

V is TRBV30 and J is TRBJ2-1; 16 nucleotides match TRBD2. Per germline, CDR1 GTSNPN and CDR2 SVGIG (reference sequence). V gave up 1 base and J gave up 7 bases; unmatched junction bases: 1. The CDR3 totals 15 residues. CDR3 amino acids: CAWSAGLAGGNEQFF. The CDR3 bases are TGTGCCTGGAGTGCGGGACTAGCGGGAGGGAATGAGCAGTTCTTC.

The V gene is TRBV18, the J gene TRBJ2-1, with TRBD2 matching 16 bases. This CDR3 has 20 amino acids. Trimming cost V 3 bases and J 2 bases; bases outside gene matches: 10. Germline values: CDR1 KGHSH, CDR2 LQKENI. CDR3 residues: CASSPPGLAGGPRTYNEQFF. CDR3 in DNA: TGTGCCAGCTCACCGCCGGGACTAGCGGGAGGGCCCCGAACCTACAATGAGCAGTTCTTC.

This clone was seen once. The CDR3 loop is CASRDPPQETQYF. The CDR3 DNA is TGCGCCAGCAGAGATCCCCCTCAAGAGACCCAGTACTTC. The chain combines TRBV5-1 with TRBJ2-5; D is ambiguous. V was clipped by 5 bases and J by 2 bases, with 10 bases between them. This CDR3 has 13 residues. From germline, CDR1 is SGHRS and CDR2 YFSETQ.

The J gene is TRBJ1-3, the V gene TRBV9; TRBD1 might be the D (5 bases). CDR3 length: 14 amino acids. Trimming removed 5 bases from V and 3 bases from J, with 12 bases in between. In germline, CDR1 is SGDLS, CDR2 YYNGEE. CDR3 sequence: CASRPFGGGNTIYF. In DNA, the CDR3 is TGTGCCAGCAGACCTTTCGGGGGTGGAAACACCATATATTTT.

On this clone: The sample carries other DNA sequences with the same CDR3. The J gene is TRBJ1-1, the V gene TRBV6-5; a weak D match, TRBD1 (6 bases). The ends were cut back, 3 bases at V and 2 bases at J, with 10 bases in the middle. Germline CDR1 MNHEY, CDR2 SVGAGI. The CDR3 consists of 14 residues. This chain's CDR3 is CASSYLGGNTEAFF. CDR3 DNA sequence: TGTGCCAGCAGTTATCTGGGGGGCAACACTGAAGCTTTCTTT.

The chain employs TRBV27 and TRBJ2-7; 7 bases are a match to TRBD1. Germline V gene data show CDR1 as MNHEY and CDR2 as SMNVEV (reference sequence). J gave up 5 bases and V 4 bases, and 2 bases lay outside the gene matches. There are 12 residues in the CDR3. The CDR3 protein is CASSYTGDEQYF. The CDR3 bases are TGTGCCAGCAGTTATACAGGGGACGAGCAGTACTTC.

The chain couples TRBV5-1 to TRBJ1-2, with D perhaps TRBD1 (5 bases). This CDR3 spans 14 amino acids. Germline V gives CDR1 SGHRS, CDR2 YFSETQ. V was shortened by 4 bases and J by 0 bases, with 10 bases between the two germline ends. DNA for the CDR3: TGCGCCAGCAGCCCTCAGGGTTCTAACTATGGCTACACCTTC. This encodes CASSPQGSNYGYTF.

This clone was detected once. The CDR3 bases are TGTGCCAGCAGCTTACACCGGCGCTATAATTCACCCCTCCACTTT. Protein product: CASSLHRRYNSPLHF. This chain uses TRBV7-9 with TRBJ1-6; D is uncertain. The CDR3 sequence is 15 residues long. Germline V gives CDR1 SEHNR, CDR2 FQNEAQ (reference sequence). Trimming shortened V by 2 bases and J by 3 bases, and 8 bases separated the two germline ends. Together with reference TRBV7-9 and TRBJ1-6, the CDR3 gives the full variable domain: DTGVSQNPRHKITKRGQNVTFRCDPISEHNRLYWYRQTLGQGPEFLTYFQNEAQLEKSRLLSDRFSAERPKGSFSTLEIQRTEQGDSAMYLCASSLHRRYNSPLHFGNGTRLTVT.

The chain carries TRBV19 and TRBJ2-7, with D possibly matching TRBD2 (7 bases). The V gene's germline CDR1 is LNHDA and CDR2 SQIVND (reference sequence). Trimming took off 6 bases at V and 2 bases at J, with 14 bases between the two ends. The CDR3 loop spans 14 amino acids. CDR3 nucleotides: TGTGCCAGTAGCCCTAGGGGGGGCCCCTACGAGCAGTACTTC. It translates to CASSPRGGPYEQYF.

The genes are TRBV11-2 and TRBJ2-2, with no clear D. Looked up from germline, CDR1 is SGHAT and CDR2 is FQNNGV. The CDR3 extends over 14 amino acids. V dropped 0 bases and J dropped 5 bases, with 7 bases sitting between them. In DNA form, the CDR3 reads TGTGCCAGCAGCTTAGACAGAAGGACCGGGGAGCTGTTTTTT. It translates to CASSLDRRTGELFF.

This chain connects TRBV5-5 to TRBJ1-6; D is possibly TRBD1 (6 bases). This CDR3 region has 15 residues. The V end was cut by 0 bases, the J end by 9 bases, with 13 bases between. Per the germline V gene, CDR1 is SGHKS and CDR2 is YYEKEE (reference sequence). The CDR3 loop reads CASSLADPGVSPLHF. In DNA, the CDR3 is TGTGCCAGCAGCTTGGCTGACCCAGGGGTTTCACCCCTCCACTTT.

The chain recombines TRBV28 with TRBJ1-3, with D perhaps matching TRBD1 (6 bases). Germline V gene sequence: CDR1 MDHEN, CDR2 SYDVKM. The CDR3 is 17 amino acids. Trimming stripped 5 bases from V and 1 base from J, with 18 bases between. CDR3 DNA: TGTGCCAGCAGTCCCGGGACAAGGCGCTCTTCTGGAAACACCATATATTTT. Residues: CASSPGTRRSSGNTIYF.

The chain uses TRBV19 and TRBJ2-1; D ambiguous. This CDR3 contains 13 residues. The germline V gene encodes CDR1 LNHDA and CDR2 SQIVND (reference sequence). Trimming shortened V by 5 bases and J by 9 bases, and 14 bases separated the two germline ends. The chain's CDR3 is CASSVRHELEQFF. DNA of the CDR3: TGTGCCAGTAGTGTGAGGCACGAGCTTGAGCAGTTCTTC. The full variable domain, rest sourced from reference TRBV19 and TRBJ2-1, is DGGITQSPKYLFRKEGQNVTLSCEQNLNHDAMYWYRQDPGQGLRLIYYSQIVNDFQKGDIAEGYSVSREKKESFPLTVTSAQKNPTAFYLCASSVRHELEQFFGPGTRLTVL.

This chain links TRBV18 with TRBJ2-5; D remains unclear. V lost 3 bases and J lost 5, with 10 bases in between. Germline V CDR1 and CDR2: KGHSH, LQKENI. CDR3 size: 13 residues. CDR3 bases: TGTGCCAGCTCACCGTTAAACTTGGAGACCCAGTACTTC. Protein sequence: CASSPLNLETQYF. Variable domain in full (rest from reference TRBV18 and TRBJ2-5): NAGVMQNPRHLVRRRGQEARLRCSPMKGHSHVYWYRQLPEEGLKFMVYLQKENIIDESGMPKERFSAEFPKEGPSILRIQQVVRGDSAAYFCASSPLNLETQYFGPGTRLLVL.

The rearrangement uses TRBV6-9 and TRBJ1-2; D possibly corresponds to TRBD1 (6 bases). The length of the CDR3 is 15 residues. With 6 bases removed from V and 2 bases from J, the gap between germline ends came to 16 bases. In germline, CDR1 is MNHGY, CDR2 SVAAGI. The CDR3 DNA reads TGTGCCAGCAGCCCCAAACAGGGAACGAACTATGGCTACACCTTC. It translates to CASSPKQGTNYGYTF.

This sequence joins TRBV6-5 and TRBJ1-5; D is uncertain. This CDR3 contains 13 residues. The V gene's germline CDR1 is MNHEY and CDR2 SVGAGI. Trimming took 11 bases from V and 7 from J, leaving 18 bases between them. The CDR3 DNA is TGTGCCTCGTCAAGTGTGGGCGGCCAGCCCCAGCATTTT. This sequence encodes CASSSVGGQPQHF.

This sequence joins TRBV19 and TRBJ1-5; D is unresolved. CDR1 LNHDA and CDR2 SQIVND come from the germline V gene (reference sequence). The V end was cut by 3 bases, the J end by 0 bases, with 6 bases between. The CDR3 consists of 14 residues. The CDR3 reads CASSIFGSNQPQHF. CDR3 DNA sequence: TGTGCCAGTAGTATCTTCGGTAGCAATCAGCCCCAGCATTTT.

The rearrangement joins TRBV6-5 to TRBJ1-1; D not certain. Trimming pared 9 bases from V and 6 bases from J, leaving 17 bases between. The germline V gene has CDR1 MNHEY and CDR2 SVGAGI. This CDR3 is 13 amino acids long. DNA for the CDR3: TGTGCCAGTTATGTCGCGGGCATCGCTGAAGCTTTCTTT. Its protein is CASYVAGIAEAFF.